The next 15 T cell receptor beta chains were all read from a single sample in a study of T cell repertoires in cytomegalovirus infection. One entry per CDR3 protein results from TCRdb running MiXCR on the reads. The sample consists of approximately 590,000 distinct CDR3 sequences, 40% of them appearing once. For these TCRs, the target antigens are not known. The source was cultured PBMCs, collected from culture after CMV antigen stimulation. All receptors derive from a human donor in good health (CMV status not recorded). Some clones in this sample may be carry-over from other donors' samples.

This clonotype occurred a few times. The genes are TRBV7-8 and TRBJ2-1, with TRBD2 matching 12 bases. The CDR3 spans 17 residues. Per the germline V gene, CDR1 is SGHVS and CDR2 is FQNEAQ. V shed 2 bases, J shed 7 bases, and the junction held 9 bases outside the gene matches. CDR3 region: CASSLRSSGRAVNEQFF. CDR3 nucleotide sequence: TGTGCCAGCAGCTTAAGGTCTAGCGGGAGGGCCGTGAATGAGCAGTTCTTC.

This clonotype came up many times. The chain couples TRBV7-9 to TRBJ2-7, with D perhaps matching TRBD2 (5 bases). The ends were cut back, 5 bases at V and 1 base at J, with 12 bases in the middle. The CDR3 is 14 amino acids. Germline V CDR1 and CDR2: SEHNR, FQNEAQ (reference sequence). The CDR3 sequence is CASSPSSGSYEQYF. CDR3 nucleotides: TGTGCCAGCAGCCCTTCATCGGGGTCCTACGAGCAGTACTTC.

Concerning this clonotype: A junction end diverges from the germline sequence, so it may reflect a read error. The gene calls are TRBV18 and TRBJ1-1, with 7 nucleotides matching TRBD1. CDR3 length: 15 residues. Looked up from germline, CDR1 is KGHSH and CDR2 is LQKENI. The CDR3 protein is CASSPPGHRGEKAFF. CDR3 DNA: TGTGCCAGCTCCCCACCAGGCCACAGGGGAGAGAAAGCTTTCTTT.

The CDR3 DNA is TGTGCCATCAGTGCCCTCGGACTAGCGGGCGGCTCCTACGAGCAGTACTTC. Translated: CAISALGLAGGSYEQYF. The chain couples TRBV10-3 to TRBJ2-7; 11 bases align to TRBD2. Germline trimming cut 4 bases from V and 0 bases from J; bases unmatched to any gene: 8. CDR1 ENHRY and CDR2 SYGVKD come from the germline V gene. This CDR3 is built from 17 residues.

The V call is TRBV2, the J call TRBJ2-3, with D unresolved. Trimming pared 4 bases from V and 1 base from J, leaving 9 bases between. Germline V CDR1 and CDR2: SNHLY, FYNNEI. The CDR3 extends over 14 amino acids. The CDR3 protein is CASSVGRGTDTQYF. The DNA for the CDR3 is TGTGCCAGCAGTGTTGGGCGAGGCACAGATACGCAGTATTTT.

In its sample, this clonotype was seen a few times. CDR3 nucleotides: TGTGCCATCGGTCAGGGATCCTACAATGAGCAGTTCTTC. Protein sequence: CAIGQGSYNEQFF. The chain employs TRBV10-3 and TRBJ2-1, with D perhaps matching TRBD1 (5 bases). Trimming shortened V by 8 bases and J by 1 base, and 9 bases separated the two germline ends. CDR3 length: 13 amino acids. Germline V gene data show CDR1 as ENHRY and CDR2 as SYGVKD.

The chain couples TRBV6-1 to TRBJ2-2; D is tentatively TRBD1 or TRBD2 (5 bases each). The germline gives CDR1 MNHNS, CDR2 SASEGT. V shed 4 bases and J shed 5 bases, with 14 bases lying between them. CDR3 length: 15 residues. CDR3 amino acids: CASSGRGVGTGELFF. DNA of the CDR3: TGTGCCAGCAGTGGCCGGGGCGTTGGGACCGGGGAGCTGTTTTTT.

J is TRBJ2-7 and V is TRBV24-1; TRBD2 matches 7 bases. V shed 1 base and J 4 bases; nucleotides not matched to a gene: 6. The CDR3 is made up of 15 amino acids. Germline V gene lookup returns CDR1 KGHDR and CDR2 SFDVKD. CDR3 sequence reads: CATSDLTPREYEQYF. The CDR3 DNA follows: TGTGCCACCAGTGATTTAACTCCGCGGGAGTACGAGCAGTACTTC.

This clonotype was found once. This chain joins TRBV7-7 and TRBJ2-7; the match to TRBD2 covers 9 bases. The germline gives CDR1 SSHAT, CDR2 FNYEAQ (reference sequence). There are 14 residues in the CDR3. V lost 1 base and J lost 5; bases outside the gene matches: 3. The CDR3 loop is CASSLDPSGNEQYF. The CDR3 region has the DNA TGTGCCAGCAGCTTAGACCCTAGCGGGAACGAGCAGTACTTC. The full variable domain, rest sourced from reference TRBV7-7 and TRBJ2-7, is GAGVSQSPRYKVTKRGQDVTLRCDPISSHATLYWYQQALGQGPEFLTYFNYEAQPDKSGLPSDRFSAERPEGSISTLTIQRTEQRDSAMYRCASSLDPSGNEQYFGPGTRLTVT.

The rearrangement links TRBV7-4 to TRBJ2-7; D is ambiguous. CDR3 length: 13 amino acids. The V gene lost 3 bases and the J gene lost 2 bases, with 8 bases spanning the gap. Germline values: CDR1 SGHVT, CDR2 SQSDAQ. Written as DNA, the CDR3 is TGTGCCAGCAGCTTCTCAACCGCCTACGAGCAGTACTTC. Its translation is CASSFSTAYEQYF.

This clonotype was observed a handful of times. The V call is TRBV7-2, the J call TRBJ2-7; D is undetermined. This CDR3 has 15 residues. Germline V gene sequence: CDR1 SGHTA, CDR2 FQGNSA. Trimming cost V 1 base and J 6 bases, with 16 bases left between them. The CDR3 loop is CASSLGGRSSLEQYF. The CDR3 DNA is TGTGCCAGCAGCTTAGGCGGCAGGTCCTCTCTCGAGCAGTACTTC. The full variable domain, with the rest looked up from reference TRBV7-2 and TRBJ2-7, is GAGVSQSPSNKVTEKGKDVELRCDPISGHTALYWYRQSLGQGLEFLIYFQGNSAPDKSGLPSDRFSAERTGGSVSTLTIQRTQQEDSAVYLCASSLGGRSSLEQYFGPGTRLTVT.

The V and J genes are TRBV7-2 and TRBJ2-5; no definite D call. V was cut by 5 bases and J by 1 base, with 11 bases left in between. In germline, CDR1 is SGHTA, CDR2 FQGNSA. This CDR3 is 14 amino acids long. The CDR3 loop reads CASSLANPQETQYF. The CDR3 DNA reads TGTGCCAGCAGCCTGGCGAACCCCCAAGAGACCCAGTACTTC.

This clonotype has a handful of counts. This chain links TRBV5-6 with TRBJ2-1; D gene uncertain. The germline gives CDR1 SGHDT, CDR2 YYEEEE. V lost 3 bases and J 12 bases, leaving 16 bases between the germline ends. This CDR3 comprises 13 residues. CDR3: CASSSSLIPMQFF. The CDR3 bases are TGTGCCAGCAGCTCTAGTCTTATTCCCATGCAGTTCTTC.

For the CDR3, the DNA is TGTGCCAGCACCGCCGCCGGGGGACATGGTACCCTCCTTTCACCCCTCCACTTT. Translating it yields CASTAAGGHGTLLSPLHF. The rearrangement joins TRBV5-6 to TRBJ1-6; tentative D call: TRBD1 (6 bases). Trimming cost V 6 bases and J 9 bases, with 28 bases left between them. The CDR3 spans 18 residues. Germline V gene data show CDR1 as SGHDT and CDR2 as YYEEEE.

DNA for the CDR3: TGTGCCAGCACTTTTGGAGGGGGAGGGCAGACCCAGTACTTC. Translation gives CASTFGGGGQTQYF. The chain couples TRBV28 to TRBJ2-5; a possible D gene is TRBD2 (7 bases). The V end lost 7 bases, the J end lost 6 bases, and 18 bases lay between the germline ends. The germline V gene has CDR1 MDHEN and CDR2 SYDVKM. The CDR3 contains 14 residues.